This T cell receptor beta chain was documented in a study of blood T cell repertoires in COVID-19. Study in general: Samples came from the United States, Italy and Spain, spanning acute and convalescent COVID-19. PBMCs, B-cell-depleted T cells, or T cells were the source of the cDNA or gDNA that made up the material.

Source study methods: Using reference gene primer amplification, nucleated cell counts were estimated. Only in-frame clones appear in the TCRdb table, and some are missing; sequencing was by immunoSEQ multiplex PCR. The V and J calls and clone size come from that table; D and trimming were worked out from the DNA. This table holds about 280,000 clones, roughly 90% found once. Per germline, CDR1 MNHEY and CDR2 SVGEGT. The CDR3 totals 16 residues. J gave up 9 bases and V 3 bases, and 10 bases lay outside the gene matches. This receptor was identified in a man aged 18-30 years with active or convalescent COVID-19. The chain employs TRBV6-2 or TRBV6-3 and TRBJ2-1, with TRBD1 matching 11 bases. The sample consisted of peripheral blood. The CDR3, as DNA: TGTGCCAGCAGTTATCCAATGGACAGGGGGCGAACTGAGCAGTTCTTC. Protein product: CASSYPMDRGRTEQFF.